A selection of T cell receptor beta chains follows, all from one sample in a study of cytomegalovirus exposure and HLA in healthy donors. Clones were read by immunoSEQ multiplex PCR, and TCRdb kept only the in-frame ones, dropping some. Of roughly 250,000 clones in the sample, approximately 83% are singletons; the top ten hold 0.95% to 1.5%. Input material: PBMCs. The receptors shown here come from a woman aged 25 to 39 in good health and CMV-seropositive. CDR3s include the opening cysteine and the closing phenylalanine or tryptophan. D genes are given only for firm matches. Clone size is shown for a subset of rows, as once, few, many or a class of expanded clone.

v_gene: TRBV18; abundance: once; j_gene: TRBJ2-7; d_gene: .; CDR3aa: CASSGTLSYEQYF; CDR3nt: TGTGCCAGCTCAGGGACACTCTCCTACGAGCAGTACTTC
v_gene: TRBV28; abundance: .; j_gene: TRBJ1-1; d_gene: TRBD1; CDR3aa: CASRPWTGMNTEAFF; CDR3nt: TGTGCCAGCCGCCCCTGGACAGGGATGAACACTGAAGCTTTCTTT
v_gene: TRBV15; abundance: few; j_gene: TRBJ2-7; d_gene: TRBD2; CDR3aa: CATSRDPGGLAFTYEQYF; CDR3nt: TGTGCCACCAGCAGAGATCCCGGAGGACTAGCGTTTACCTACGAGCAGTACTTC
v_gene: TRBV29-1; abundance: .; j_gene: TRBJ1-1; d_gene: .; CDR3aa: CSVVRQGNTEAFF; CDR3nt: TGCAGCGTTGTGAGGCAGGGGAACACTGAAGCTTTCTTT
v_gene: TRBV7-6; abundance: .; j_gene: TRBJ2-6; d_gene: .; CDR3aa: CASSFGVLGGANVLTF; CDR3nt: TGTGCCAGCAGCTTCGGGGTATTGGGTGGGGCCAACGTCCTGACTTTC
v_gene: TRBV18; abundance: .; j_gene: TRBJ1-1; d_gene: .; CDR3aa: CASSRGQLDTEAFF; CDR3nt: TGTGCCAGCTCTCGTGGACAGTTGGACACTGAAGCTTTCTTT
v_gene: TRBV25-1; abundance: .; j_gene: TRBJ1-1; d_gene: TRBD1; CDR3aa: CASSYPVGTGGVHTEAFF; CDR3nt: TGTGCCAGCAGCTATCCCGTGGGGACAGGGGGGGTTCACACTGAAGCTTTCTTT
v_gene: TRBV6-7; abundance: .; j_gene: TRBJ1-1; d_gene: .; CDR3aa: CASSGGPALNTEAFF; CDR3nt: TGTGCCAGCAGTGGAGGACCGGCCCTGAACACTGAAGCTTTCTTT
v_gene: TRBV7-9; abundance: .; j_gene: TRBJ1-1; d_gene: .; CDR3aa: CASSSEVHTEAFF; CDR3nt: TGTGCCAGCAGCTCCGAGGTACACACTGAAGCTTTCTTT
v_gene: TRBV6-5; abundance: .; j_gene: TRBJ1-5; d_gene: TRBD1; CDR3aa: CASSYGQGNQPQHF; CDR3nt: TGTGCCAGCAGTTACGGACAGGGAAATCAGCCCCAGCATTTT
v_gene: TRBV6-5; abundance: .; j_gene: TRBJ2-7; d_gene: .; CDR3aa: CASSYIRGSRTYEQYF; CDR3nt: TGTGCCAGCAGTTACATTCGGGGTAGTCGGACCTACGAGCAGTACTTC
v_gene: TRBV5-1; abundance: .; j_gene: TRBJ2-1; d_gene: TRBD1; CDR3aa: CASSLRAAGQDNEQFF; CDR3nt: TGCGCCAGCAGCTTGAGGGCCGCGGGACAGGACAATGAGCAGTTCTTC
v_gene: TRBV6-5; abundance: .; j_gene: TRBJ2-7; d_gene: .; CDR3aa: CASSYRQSTYEQYF; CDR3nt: TGTGCCAGCAGTTACCGTCAGTCAACCTACGAGCAGTACTTC
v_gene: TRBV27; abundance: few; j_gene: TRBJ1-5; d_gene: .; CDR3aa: CASSFLGGLPNQPQHF; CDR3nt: TGTGCCAGCAGTTTTTTGGGGGGGCTACCGAATCAGCCCCAGCATTTT
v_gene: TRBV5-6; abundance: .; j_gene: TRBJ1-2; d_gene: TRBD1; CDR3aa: CASSQDRGYYGYTF; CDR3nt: TGTGCCAGCAGCCAGGACAGGGGATACTATGGCTACACCTTC
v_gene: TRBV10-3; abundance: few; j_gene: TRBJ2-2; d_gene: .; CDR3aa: CAIRGAVMGTGELFF; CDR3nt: TGTGCCATCAGGGGAGCGGTCATGGGTACCGGGGAGCTGTTTTTT
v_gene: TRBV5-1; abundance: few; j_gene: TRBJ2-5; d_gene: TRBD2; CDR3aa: CASSPTSGRETQYF; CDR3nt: TGCGCCAGCAGCCCGACTAGCGGGAGGGAGACCCAGTACTTC
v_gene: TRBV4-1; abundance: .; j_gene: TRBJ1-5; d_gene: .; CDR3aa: CASSQVPPSEGNQPQHF; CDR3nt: TGCGCCAGCAGCCAAGTACCACCTTCGGAGGGCAATCAGCCCCAGCATTTT
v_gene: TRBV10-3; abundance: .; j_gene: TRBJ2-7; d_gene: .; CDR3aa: CAISESLAAYEQYF; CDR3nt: TGTGCCATCAGTGAGTCGCTAGCAGCTTACGAGCAGTACTTC
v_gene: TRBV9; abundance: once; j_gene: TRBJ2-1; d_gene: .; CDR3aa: CASSAGSLYNEQFF; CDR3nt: TGTGCCAGCAGCGCCGGGAGCCTTTACAATGAGCAGTTCTTC
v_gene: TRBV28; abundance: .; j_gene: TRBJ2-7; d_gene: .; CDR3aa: CASSYSGNEQYF; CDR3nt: TGTGCCAGCAGTTACTCAGGGAACGAGCAGTACTTC
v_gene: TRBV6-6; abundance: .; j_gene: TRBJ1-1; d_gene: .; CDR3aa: CASSPQGTLMNTEAFF; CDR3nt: TGTGCCAGCAGTCCACAGGGAACTCTAATGAACACTGAAGCTTTCTTT
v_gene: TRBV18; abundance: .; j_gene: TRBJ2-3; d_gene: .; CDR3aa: CASSPPTGSGADTQYF; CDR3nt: TGTGCCAGCTCACCACCGACCGGTAGCGGAGCAGATACGCAGTATTTT
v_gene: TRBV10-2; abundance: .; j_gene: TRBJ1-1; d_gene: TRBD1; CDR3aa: CASRGDRGANTEAFF; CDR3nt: TGCGCCAGCAGGGGGGACAGGGGGGCCAACACTGAAGCTTTCTTT
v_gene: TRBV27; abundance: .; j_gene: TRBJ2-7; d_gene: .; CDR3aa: CASSQTTETYEQYF; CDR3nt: TGTGCCAGCAGTCAGACGACGGAGACCTACGAGCAGTACTTC
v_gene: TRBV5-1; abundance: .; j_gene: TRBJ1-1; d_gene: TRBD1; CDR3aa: CASSTGQGDTEAFF; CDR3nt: TGCGCCAGCAGCACAGGACAGGGTGATACTGAAGCTTTCTTT
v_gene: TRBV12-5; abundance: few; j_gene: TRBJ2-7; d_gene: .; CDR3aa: CASGSTSWGGSYEQYF; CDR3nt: TGTGCTAGTGGTTCCACTTCGTGGGGAGGATCCTACGAGCAGTACTTC
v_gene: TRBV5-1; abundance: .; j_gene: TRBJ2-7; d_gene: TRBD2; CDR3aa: CASSPASGSYEQYF; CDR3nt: TGCGCCAGCAGCCCGGCTAGCGGATCCTACGAGCAGTACTTC
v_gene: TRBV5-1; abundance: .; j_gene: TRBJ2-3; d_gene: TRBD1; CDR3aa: CASSPRDSSTDTQYF; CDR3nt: TGCGCCAGCAGCCCTCGGGACAGTAGCACAGATACGCAGTATTTT
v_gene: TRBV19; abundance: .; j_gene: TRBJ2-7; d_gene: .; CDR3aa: CASSILPGSSGEQYF; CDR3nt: TGTGCCAGTAGTATCCTTCCGGGGAGCAGCGGGGAGCAGTACTTC
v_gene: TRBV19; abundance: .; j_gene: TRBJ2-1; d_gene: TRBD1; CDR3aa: CASSMAGGSFYNEQFF; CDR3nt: TGTGCCAGTAGTATGGCAGGGGGCAGTTTCTACAATGAGCAGTTCTTC